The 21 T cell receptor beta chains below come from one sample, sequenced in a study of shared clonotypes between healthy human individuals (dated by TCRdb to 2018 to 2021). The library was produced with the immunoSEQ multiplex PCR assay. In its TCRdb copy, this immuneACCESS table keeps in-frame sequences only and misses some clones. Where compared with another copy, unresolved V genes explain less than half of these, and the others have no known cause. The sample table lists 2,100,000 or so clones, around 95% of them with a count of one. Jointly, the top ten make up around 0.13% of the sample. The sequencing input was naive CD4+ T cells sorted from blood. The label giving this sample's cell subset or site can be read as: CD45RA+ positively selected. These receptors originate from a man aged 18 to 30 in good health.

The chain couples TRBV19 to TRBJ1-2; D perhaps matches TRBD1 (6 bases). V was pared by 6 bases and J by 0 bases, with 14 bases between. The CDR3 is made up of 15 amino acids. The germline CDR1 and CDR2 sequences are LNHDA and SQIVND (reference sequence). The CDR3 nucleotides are TGTGCCAGTAGGGACAGCGAAATTTCTAACTATGGCTACACCTTC. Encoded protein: CASRDSEISNYGYTF.

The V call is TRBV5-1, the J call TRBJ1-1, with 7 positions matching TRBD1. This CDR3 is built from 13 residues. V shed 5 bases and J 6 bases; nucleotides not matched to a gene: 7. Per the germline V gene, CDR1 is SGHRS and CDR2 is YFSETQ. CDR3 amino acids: CASRELGGSEAFF. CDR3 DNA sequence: TGCGCCAGCAGAGAATTAGGGGGCTCTGAAGCTTTCTTT.

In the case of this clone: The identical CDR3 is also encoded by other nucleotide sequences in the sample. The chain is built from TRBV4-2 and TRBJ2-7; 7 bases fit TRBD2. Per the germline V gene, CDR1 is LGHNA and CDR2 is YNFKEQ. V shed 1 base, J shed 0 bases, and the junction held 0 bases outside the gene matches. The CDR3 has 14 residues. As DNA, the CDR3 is TGTGCCAGCAGCCAAGGCGGGAGCTCCTACGAGCAGTACTTC. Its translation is CASSQGGSSYEQYF.

The CDR3 DNA reads as TGCGCCAGCAGCTTGGAGGGACAGCAGAACACTGAAGCTTTCTTT. Encoded protein: CASSLEGQQNTEAFF. The gene calls are TRBV5-1 and TRBJ1-1; 7 nucleotides match TRBD1. The CDR3 extends over 15 amino acids. Germline loops: CDR1 SGHRS, CDR2 YFSETQ. Trimming at V came to 0 bases and at J to 1 base, leaving 3 bases not matched to a gene.

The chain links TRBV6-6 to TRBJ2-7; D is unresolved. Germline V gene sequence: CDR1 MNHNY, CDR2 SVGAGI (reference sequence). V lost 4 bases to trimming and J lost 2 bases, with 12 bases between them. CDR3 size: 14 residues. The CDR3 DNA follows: TGTGCCAGCAGTTTCGCCCAGGAACCCTACGAGCAGTACTTC. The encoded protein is CASSFAQEPYEQYF.

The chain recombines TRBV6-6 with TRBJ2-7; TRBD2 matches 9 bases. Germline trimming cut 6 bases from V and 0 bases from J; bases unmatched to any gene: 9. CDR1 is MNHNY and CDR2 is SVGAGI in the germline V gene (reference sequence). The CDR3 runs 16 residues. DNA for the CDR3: TGTGCCAGCAGGGGCGGACTAGCGTTTATCTCCTACGAGCAGTACTTC. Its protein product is CASRGGLAFISYEQYF.

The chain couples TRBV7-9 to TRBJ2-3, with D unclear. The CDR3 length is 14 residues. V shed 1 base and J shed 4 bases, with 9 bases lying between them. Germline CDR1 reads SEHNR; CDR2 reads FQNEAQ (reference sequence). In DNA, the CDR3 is TGTGCCAGCAGCTTAGGAGAGTGGGCAGATACGCAGTATTTT. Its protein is CASSLGEWADTQYF.

CDR3 in amino acids: CASILQGNDQPQHF. The DNA for the CDR3 is TGTGCCAGCATCCTACAGGGGAACGATCAGCCCCAGCATTTT. This sequence joins TRBV6-6 and TRBJ1-5; 7 nucleotides match TRBD1. This CDR3 is built from 14 residues. The germline V gene has CDR1 MNHNY and CDR2 SVGAGI (reference sequence). Trimming took 7 bases from V and 5 from J; bases not matched to a gene: 8.

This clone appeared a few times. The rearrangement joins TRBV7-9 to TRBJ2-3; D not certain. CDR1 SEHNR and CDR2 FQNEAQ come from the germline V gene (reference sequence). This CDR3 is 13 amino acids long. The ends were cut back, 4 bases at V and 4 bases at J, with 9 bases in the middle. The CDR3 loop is CASSSYGPDTQYF. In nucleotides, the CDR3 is TGTGCCAGCAGCTCCTACGGCCCAGATACGCAGTATTTT.

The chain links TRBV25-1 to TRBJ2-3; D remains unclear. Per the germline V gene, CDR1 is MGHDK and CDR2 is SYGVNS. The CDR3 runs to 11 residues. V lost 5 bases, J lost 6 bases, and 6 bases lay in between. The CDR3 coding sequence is TGTGCCAGCAGTCCCAAGGATACGCAGTATTTT. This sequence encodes CASSPKDTQYF. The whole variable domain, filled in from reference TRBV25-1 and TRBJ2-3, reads EADIYQTPRYLVIGTGKKITLECSQTMGHDKMYWYQQDPGMELHLIHYSYGVNSTEKGDLSSESTVSRIRTEHFPLTLESARPSHTSQYLCASSPKDTQYFGPGTRLTVL.

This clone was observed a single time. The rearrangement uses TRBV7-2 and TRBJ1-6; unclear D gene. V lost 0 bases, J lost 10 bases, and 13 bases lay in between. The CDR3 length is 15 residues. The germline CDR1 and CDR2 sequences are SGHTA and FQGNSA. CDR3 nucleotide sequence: TGTGCCAGCAGCTTAGCCTGGACGGCCTTCTCACCCCTCCACTTT. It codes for CASSLAWTAFSPLHF.

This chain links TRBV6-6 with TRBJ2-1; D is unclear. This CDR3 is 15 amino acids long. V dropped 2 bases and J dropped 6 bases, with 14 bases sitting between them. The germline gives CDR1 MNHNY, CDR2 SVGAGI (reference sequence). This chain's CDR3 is CASSYTTTGSNEQFF. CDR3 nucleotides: TGTGCCAGCAGTTACACCACCACGGGTAGCAATGAGCAGTTCTTC.

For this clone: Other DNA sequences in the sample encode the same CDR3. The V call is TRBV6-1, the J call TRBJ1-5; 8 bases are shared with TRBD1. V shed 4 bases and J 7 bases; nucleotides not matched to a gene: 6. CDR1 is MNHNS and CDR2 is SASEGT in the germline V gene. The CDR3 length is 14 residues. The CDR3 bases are TGTGCCAGCAGTGGAGGACAGGGAGGACAGCCCCAGCATTTT. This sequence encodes CASSGGQGGQPQHF.

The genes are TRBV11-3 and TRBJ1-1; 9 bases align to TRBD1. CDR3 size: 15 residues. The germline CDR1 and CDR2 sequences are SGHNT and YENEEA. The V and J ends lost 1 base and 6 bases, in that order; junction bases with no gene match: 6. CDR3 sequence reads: CASSLGGTGSSEAFF. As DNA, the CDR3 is TGTGCCAGCAGCTTAGGAGGGACAGGGTCCTCTGAAGCTTTCTTT.

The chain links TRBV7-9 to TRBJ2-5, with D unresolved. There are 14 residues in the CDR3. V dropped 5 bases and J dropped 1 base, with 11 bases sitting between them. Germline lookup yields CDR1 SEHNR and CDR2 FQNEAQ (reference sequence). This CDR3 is CASSETDRQETQYF. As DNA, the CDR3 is TGTGCCAGCAGCGAGACCGATCGCCAAGAGACCCAGTACTTC. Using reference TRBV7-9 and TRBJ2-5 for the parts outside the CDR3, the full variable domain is DTGVSQNPRHKITKRGQNVTFRCDPISEHNRLYWYRQTLGQGPEFLTYFQNEAQLEKSRLLSDRFSAERPKGSFSTLEIQRTEQGDSAMYLCASSETDRQETQYFGPGTRLLVL.

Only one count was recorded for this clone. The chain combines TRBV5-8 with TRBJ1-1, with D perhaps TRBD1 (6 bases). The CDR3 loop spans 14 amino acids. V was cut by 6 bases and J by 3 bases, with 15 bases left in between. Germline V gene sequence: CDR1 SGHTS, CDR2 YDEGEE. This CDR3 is CASNRQGSYTEAFF. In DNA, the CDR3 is TGTGCCAGCAACCGTCAGGGGAGTTACACTGAAGCTTTCTTT.

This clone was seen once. The CDR3, as DNA: TGTGCCAGCAGCTCCCCTCCAGAAAGCACAGATACGCAGTATTTT. Translation gives CASSSPPESTDTQYF. This chain links TRBV7-2 with TRBJ2-3; no clear D gene. Trimming left V 4 bases short and J 0 bases short, with 11 bases between. CDR1 SGHTA and CDR2 FQGNSA come from the germline V gene. There are 15 residues in the CDR3.

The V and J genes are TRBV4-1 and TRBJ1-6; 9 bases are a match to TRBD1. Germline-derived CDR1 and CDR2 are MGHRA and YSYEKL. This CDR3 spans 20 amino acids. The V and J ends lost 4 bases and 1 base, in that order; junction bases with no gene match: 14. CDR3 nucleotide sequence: TGCGCCAGCAGCCGATCCCCGCGACAGGGGGAATCATCCTATAATTCACCCCTCCACTTT. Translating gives CASSRSPRQGESSYNSPLHF.

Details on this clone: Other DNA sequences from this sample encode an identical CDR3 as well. In DNA, the CDR3 is TGTGCCAGCAGCCTCGGACAGAACTATGGCTACACCTTC. Translated, it gives CASSLGQNYGYTF. This chain joins TRBV5-4 and TRBJ1-2; D may be TRBD1 (6 bases). The CDR3 has 13 amino acids. V gave up 4 bases and J gave up 2 bases, with 9 bases separating them. Germline V CDR1 and CDR2: SGHNT, YYREEE (reference sequence).

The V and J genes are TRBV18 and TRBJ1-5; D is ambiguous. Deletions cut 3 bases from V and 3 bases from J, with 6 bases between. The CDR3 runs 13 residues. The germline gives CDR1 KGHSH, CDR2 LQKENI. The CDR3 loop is CASSPTHNQPQHF. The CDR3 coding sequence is TGTGCCAGCTCACCGACACACAATCAGCCCCAGCATTTT.

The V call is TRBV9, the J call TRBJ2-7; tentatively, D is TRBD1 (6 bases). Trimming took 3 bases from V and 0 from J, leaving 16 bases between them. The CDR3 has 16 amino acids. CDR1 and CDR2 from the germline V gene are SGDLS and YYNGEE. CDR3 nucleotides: TGTGCCAGCAGCGAAGACCCCCTGACAGGCTCCTACGAGCAGTACTTC. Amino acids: CASSEDPLTGSYEQYF.